This record covers a single TCR beta chain. This receptor's antigen is unknown. It has no much larger one-base neighbor in the sample; base qualities were not kept. The data derive from a study of CD8+ T cells in alopecia areata (dated by TCRdb to 2017 to 2018). As for the study more broadly: Treated patients were enrolled in an open-label pilot trial of oral tofacitinib, 5 to 10 mg twice daily, for moderate-to-severe alopecia areata. Tofacitinib was administered for 6 to 18 months, and 6 months of follow-up off drug were then conducted to assess delayed response and recurrence. Disease severity in treated patients was measured with the SALT score, which quantifies the percentage of affected scalp surface area. In both human patients and the C3H/HeJ mouse model, the study applied high-throughput TCRbeta sequencing to look at T cell clonal expansion in alopecia areata. Scalp tissue and sorted CD4+ and CD8+ peripheral blood T cells from patchy and totalis/universalis alopecia areata patients and from healthy controls were covered by human TCRbeta sequencing. Biopsies were taken from tofacitinib-treated patients at baseline and at 4 and 24 weeks of treatment, and a later scalp biopsy was taken in several of the tofacitinib-treated patients. Scalp clonality was compared across normal scalp (n=4), patchy alopecia areata scalp (n=8), and alopecia totalis/universalis scalp (n=8). RNA was extracted with the PAXgene miRNA kit for fixed scalp, the miRNeasy kit for PBMCs, and the RNeasy kit for mouse skin. TCRbeta CDR3 regions were amplified by immunoSEQ multiplex PCR using 35 Vbeta forward and 13 Jbeta reverse primers.

The library relied on the immunoSEQ multiplex PCR assay. To provide template for TCR sequencing, every sample had RNA extracted and reverse transcribed into cDNA. First-strand cDNA was synthesized with SuperScript III using a 2:1 mix of oligo-dT and random hexamers. Amplification bias was assessed with a synthetic immune receptor repertoire, and residual bias was removed computationally. Per the authors' processing: Raw reads were preprocessed for error removal, and CDR3 was defined according to IMGT conventions as running from the conserved cysteine to phenylalanine. To get clonality, Shannon entropy was normalized by log2 of the number of productive unique TCRs and the result was subtracted from 1. Whether each scalp clone was CD4 or CD8 was inferred by checking scalp TCRbeta sequences against the CD4 and CD8 repertoires from sorted blood. Sourced from immuneACCESS, this table was stored by TCRdb with only in-frame sequences that have V and J called. A share of the clones is absent; for the studies checked, an unresolved V gene accounts for under half, and the remainder has no known explanation. V and J calls and clone size come straight from that table; D and trimming were deduced from the DNA. This sample gives 150,000 to 200,000 clones in total; 51% of them show up just once. The ten largest clones add up to roughly a tenth of the sample.

Points the paper makes about the study in general: Tofacitinib significantly decreased scalp clonality and the number of expanded CD8+ clones among the top 100 scalp clones. Compared with normal scalp, lesional scalp, particularly in alopecia totalis/universalis, had higher clonality and more expanded CD8+ clones, which suggests antigenic drive. During tofacitinib treatment, many expanded lesional clones stuck around in both scalp and blood, and this persistence may partly explain why relapse happens after treatment is stopped. TCR sequences shared between patients were less clear than in mice, possibly partly because of HLA diversity in the patient population. Unlike mouse skin, which is dominated by gammadelta T cells, normal human skin has resident alphabeta T cells that are also sequenced, and this complicates analysis of the scalp TCR repertoire. Because the treated cohort was small and had only one nonresponder, larger studies are needed to examine links between baseline CD8+ expansion and response.

The treatment or condition label of this sample denotes: oral pan-JAK inhibitor, 5-10 mg twice daily. Lesional scalp punch biopsies and peripheral blood were obtained from alopecia areata patients. After PBMCs were isolated by density centrifugation and stained for CD3, CD4 and CD8, a FACSAria was used to sort CD4+ and CD8+ T cells. Source: CD8+ T cells sorted from blood, taken between weeks 51 and 52, from a patient treated with tofacitinib. The TCR was taken from a human donor with alopecia areata.

The CDR3 is CASSAPGQGFTEAFF. The DNA is TGTGCCAGCAGCGCTCCGGGACAGGGATTCACTGAAGCTTTCTTT. Recombination linked TRBV25-1 to TRBJ1-1; 9 central nucleotides agree with TRBD1. Per the germline V gene, MGHDK is the CDR1 and SYGVNS is the CDR2. There are 15 amino acids in the CDR3, from cysteine to phenylalanine inclusive. Only the CDR3 DNA stays, 45 bases, in frame from base 1. Trimming leaves V shorter by 6 bases and J shorter by 4 bases, with the junction holding 9 bases beyond the gene matches.